The source of this T cell receptor (beta chain) is a study of Ad26.COV2.S vaccination and SARS-CoV-2 variants. Treatment: around 19 received Ad26.COV2.S at low or high dose, single or two shots; five or six received placebo; per-sample allocation not given. Sampling was done on day 63 after the first vaccine or placebo injection. Regarding the study as a whole: Reportedly, spike-specific CD8+ and CD4+ T cell responses achieved substantial breadth once vaccination had taken place. Recipients given vaccine exceeded placebo recipients in spike-specific TCR breadth.

The CDR3 runs to 16 residues. Between the trimmed V and J ends, which lost 3 bases and 3 bases, there was a span of 18 bases. Germline V gene sequence: CDR1 MNHEY, CDR2 SVGEGT. Details on this clone: Antigen unknown.

Sequencing used immunoSEQ multiplex PCR; TCRdb keeps in-frame clones, though not all of them. The sample contains 440,000 or so clones, around 92% of which appear only once. This TCR was sampled from a person between 18 and 65 years old who received the Ad26.COV2.S COVID-19 vaccine or a placebo. The material sequenced was peripheral blood, taken in a trial of Ad26.COV2.S vaccine versus placebo. The V gene is TRBV6-2 or TRBV6-3, the J gene TRBJ2-7; D not certain. The CDR3 is CASSYQDGLPVYEQYF. The DNA of the CDR3 is TGTGCCAGCAGTTATCAGGACGGTCTCCCAGTCTACGAGCAGTACTTC.